This is a list of T cell receptor beta chains from one sample in a study of cytomegalovirus exposure and HLA in healthy donors. Repertoires were generated with immunoSEQ multiplex PCR, while TCRdb's copy carries only in-frame clones and drops some. The repertoire holds roughly 100,000 clones, with around three quarters as singletons. Sequencing was performed on PBMCs. The origin of the receptors is a female donor in good health and CMV-seropositive. Each CDR3 is given with its conserved first and last residue. The D gene is left open where the match is weak. Where a row states a size, it is once, few, many or the class of an expanded clone; other rows omit it.

. | . | TRBJ2-7 | TRBV6-1 | CASSESGLYEQYF | TGTGCCAGCAGTGAATCAGGGTTGTACGAGCAGTACTTC
TRBD1 | . | TRBJ1-5 | TRBV30 | CAWGTGGNQPQHF | TGTGCCTGGGGAACAGGGGGCAATCAGCCCCAGCATTTT
TRBD1 | . | TRBJ2-5 | TRBV5-1 | CASSSYRGRETQYF | TGCGCCAGCAGCTCCTACAGGGGGCGGGAGACCCAGTACTTC
. | . | TRBJ1-4 | TRBV4-2 | CASSQGSSGSREKLFF | TGTGCCAGCAGCCAGGGGTCTTCAGGGTCGAGGGAAAAACTGTTTTTT
. | . | TRBJ1-5 | TRBV19 | CASRTNRVNQPQHF | TGTGCCAGTAGAACCAACAGGGTGAATCAGCCCCAGCATTTT
TRBD1 | . | TRBJ2-2 | TRBV30 | CAWGTGGYTGELFF | TGTGCCTGGGGGACAGGCGGCTACACCGGGGAGCTGTTTTTT
TRBD2 | . | TRBJ2-1 | TRBV19 | CASKEGGRSDNEQFF | TGTGCCAGTAAGGAGGGCGGGAGATCCGACAATGAGCAGTTCTTC
. | once | TRBJ1-2 | TRBV2 | CASREVPSPSGYTF | TGTGCCAGCCGGGAGGTGCCCTCCCCCTCGGGCTACACCTTC
. | . | TRBJ2-5 | TRBV7-3 | CASSPAGRGLGETQYF | TGTGCCAGCAGCCCAGCGGGCAGGGGGTTAGGGGAGACCCAGTACTTC
TRBD1 | . | TRBJ1-2 | TRBV2 | CASTGQGVYGYTF | TGTGCCAGCACTGGACAGGGCGTCTATGGCTACACCTTC
. | once | TRBJ1-2 | TRBV5-8 | CASRNDMNYGYTF | TGTGCCAGCAGAAATGACATGAACTATGGCTACACCTTC
. | . | TRBJ2-3 | TRBV7-9 | CASLGAHKTDTQYF | TGTGCCAGCTTGGGAGCACATAAAACGGATACGCAGTATTTT
. | . | TRBJ1-3 | TRBV19 | CASRNMGTGGNTIYF | TGTGCCAGCCGTAATATGGGTACCGGGGGAAACACCATATATTTT
TRBD2 | . | TRBJ2-7 | TRBV11-2 | CASSLGLAVSYEQYF | TGTGCCAGCAGCTTGGGACTAGCTGTATCCTACGAGCAGTACTTC
TRBD1 | few | TRBJ2-1 | TRBV4-2 | CASSPWDRGRSYNEQFF | TGTGCCAGCAGCCCGTGGGACAGGGGTCGATCCTACAATGAGCAGTTCTTC
. | . | TRBJ1-2 | TRBV7-2 | CASSFGSNYGYTF | TGTGCCAGCAGCTTCGGGAGTAACTATGGCTACACCTTC
. | . | TRBJ1-6 | TRBV18 | CASSFRDSRANSPLHF | TGTGCCAGCTCATTTCGGGATTCCCGGGCGAATTCACCCCTCCACTTT
. | . | TRBJ2-1 | TRBV5-1 | CASSPPTGSIYNEQFF | TGCGCCAGCAGCCCCCCGACAGGCTCCATCTACAATGAGCAGTTCTTC
. | . | TRBJ1-1 | TRBV4-3 | CASSLSPQGNTEAFF | TGCGCCAGCAGCCTCAGCCCGCAGGGAAACACTGAAGCTTTCTTT
TRBD1 | . | TRBJ1-2 | TRBV7-9 | CASSYGPDRGLLLRDGYTF | TGTGCCAGCAGCTATGGTCCGGACAGGGGGCTCCTCCTAAGAGATGGCTACACCTTC
. | . | TRBJ2-1 | TRBV6-5 | CASSDSAIYNEQFF | TGTGCCAGCAGTGACAGCGCCATATACAATGAGCAGTTCTTC
TRBD1 | . | TRBJ2-7 | TRBV7-8 | CASSLVTGSFSHEQYF | TGTGCCAGCAGCTTAGTGACAGGGAGTTTTTCCCACGAGCAGTACTTC
TRBD1 | . | TRBJ1-2 | TRBV18 | CASSEGDRRDYGYTF | TGTGCCAGCTCAGAGGGGGACAGGAGGGACTATGGCTACACCTTC
TRBD1 | . | TRBJ1-6 | TRBV28 | CASRGQGRSPLHF | TGTGCCAGCAGAGGACAGGGACGCTCACCCCTCCACTTT
. | few | TRBJ1-1 | TRBV27 | CASSLWGGEAFF | TGTGCCAGCAGTTTATGGGGAGGGGAAGCTTTCTTT
TRBD2 | few | TRBJ2-7 | TRBV18 | CASSQNGGGAREQYF | TGTGCCAGCTCACAGAACGGCGGGGGGGCTCGCGAGCAGTACTTC
TRBD1 | . | TRBJ2-7 | TRBV19 | CASSIGTGYEQYF | TGTGCCAGTAGTATAGGGACAGGCTACGAGCAGTACTTC
. | once | TRBJ2-3 | TRBV28 | CASSFPSPGTDTQYF | TGTGCCAGCAGTTTTCCATCGCCGGGCACAGATACGCAGTATTTT
TRBD1 | . | TRBJ1-6 | TRBV29-1 | CSVAEQGSPLHF | TGCAGCGTTGCGGAACAGGGGTCACCCCTCCACTTT
. | once | TRBJ1-2 | TRBV5-1 | CASSLGQLF | TGCGCCAGCAGCCTAGGACAGCTCTTC
. | . | TRBJ2-1 | TRBV18 | CASSPPPSGNEQFF | TGTGCCAGCTCACCACCGCCCTCCGGCAATGAGCAGTTCTTC
. | . | TRBJ2-2 | TRBV7-3 | CASSLSAGRSGELFF | TGTGCCAGCAGCTTAAGCGCCGGTCGGAGCGGGGAGCTGTTTTTT
TRBD1 | . | TRBJ2-5 | TRBV7-2 | CASSPLWAGGAETQYF | TGTGCCAGCAGCCCGCTTTGGGCAGGGGGCGCCGAGACCCAGTACTTC
TRBD2 | . | TRBJ2-1 | TRBV9 | CASSPSGTSGGREQFF | TGTGCCAGCAGCCCGTCCGGGACTAGCGGGGGGAGAGAGCAGTTCTTC
TRBD2 | . | TRBJ2-1 | TRBV5-1 | CASSSGLAGGGWNEQFF | TGCGCCAGCAGCTCCGGACTAGCGGGAGGGGGTTGGAATGAGCAGTTCTTC
. | . | TRBJ1-5 | TRBV6-5 | CASRNRVFSNQPQHF | TGTGCCAGCAGAAACAGGGTTTTTAGCAATCAGCCCCAGCATTTT
TRBD1 | once | TRBJ1-1 | TRBV6-6 | CASNRQGNTEAFF | TGTGCCAGCAACCGACAGGGAAACACTGAAGCTTTCTTT
. | . | TRBJ2-2 | TRBV27 | CASSSTSNTGELFF | TGTGCCAGCAGTAGTACTAGCAACACCGGGGAGCTGTTTTTT
TRBD2 | once | TRBJ2-2 | TRBV9 | CASSVSGRAAGELLF | TGTGCCAGCAGCGTGAGCGGGAGGGCGGCCGGGGAGCTGCTTTTT
TRBD1 | . | TRBJ2-7 | TRBV27 | CASNREGTALTYEQYF | TGTGCCAGCAATCGAGAAGGGACAGCGCTCACCTACGAGCAGTACTTC
. | few | TRBJ1-5 | TRBV19 | CASSSGTLALNQPQHF | TGTGCCAGTAGCTCCGGGACACTCGCCCTAAATCAGCCCCAGCATTTT
TRBD1 | . | TRBJ1-1 | TRBV27 | CASSLSLQGSHLLGNTEAFF | TGTGCCAGCAGTTTATCTTTACAGGGGTCCCATCTGTTGGGGAACACTGAAGCTTTCTTT
TRBD1 | few | TRBJ1-1 | TRBV7-9 | CASSSWDSLRAFF | TGTGCCAGCAGCTCTTGGGACAGTTTGCGGGCTTTCTTT
TRBD2 | . | TRBJ2-7 | TRBV27 | CASRPLGLAGGPFDRAYEQYF | TGTGCCAGCAGGCCATTAGGACTAGCGGGAGGCCCGTTCGACCGGGCCTACGAGCAGTACTTC
. | . | TRBJ1-2 | TRBV5-4 | CASRRRDPFNDYGYTF | TGTGCCAGCAGGCGGCGGGATCCCTTTAATGACTATGGCTACACCTTC
. | . | TRBJ2-7 | TRBV6-1 | CASSVQRYEQYF | TGTGCCAGCAGCGTACAACGCTACGAGCAGTACTTC
TRBD1 | . | TRBJ1-2 | TRBV6-1 | CASSASQGDGRGGYTF | TGTGCCAGCAGTGCAAGCCAGGGGGACGGGCGGGGTGGCTACACCTTC
. | . | TRBJ1-3 | TRBV5-5 | CASSLGEGRVEGNTIYF | TGTGCCAGCAGCTTGGGGGAGGGGAGGGTAGAAGGAAACACCATATATTTT
TRBD1 | . | TRBJ2-4 | TRBV5-1 | CASSPPGTGVNIQYF | TGCGCCAGCAGCCCTCCTGGGACAGGGGTAAACATTCAGTACTTC
. | . | TRBJ2-3 | TRBV7-9 | CASSRGTPVTDTQYF | TGTGCCAGCAGCAGGGGGACACCCGTCACAGATACGCAGTATTTT
. | . | TRBJ1-2 | TRBV15 | CATSPTGSVGGYTF | TGTGCCACCAGTCCAACAGGGTCGGTGGGTGGCTACACCTTC
TRBD1 | . | TRBJ1-1 | TRBV14 | CASRQGVNTEAFF | TGTGCCAGCAGGCAGGGGGTCAACACTGAAGCTTTCTTT
. | . | TRBJ1-2 | TRBV30 | CAWSVLIRSVDGYTF | TGTGCCTGGAGTGTACTCATCAGGTCGGTCGATGGCTACACCTTC
. | . | TRBJ1-6 | TRBV19 | CASSIRGKGLGYSPLHF | TGTGCCAGTAGTATTAGGGGAAAGGGCCTCGGCTATTCACCCCTCCACTTT
. | . | TRBJ2-5 | TRBV5-4 | CASSLDKLQETQYF | TGTGCCAGCAGCTTGGATAAATTACAAGAGACCCAGTACTTC
. | . | TRBJ1-2 | TRBV7-9 | CASSLADREGFYGYTF | TGTGCCAGCAGCTTAGCGGACCGAGAGGGCTTCTATGGCTACACCTTC
. | . | TRBJ2-7 | TRBV5-1 | CASRGSPGEKQYF | TGCGCCAGCAGGGGGAGTCCGGGCGAAAAGCAGTACTTC
. | . | TRBJ2-1 | TRBV7-8 | CASSLARSVVRNEQFF | TGTGCCAGCAGCTTAGCGCGCAGCGTAGTAAGGAATGAGCAGTTCTTC
. | . | TRBJ1-1 | TRBV29-1 | CSASGEGTEAFF | TGCAGCGCCTCAGGGGAAGGCACTGAAGCTTTCTTT